The 18 T cell receptor beta chains below come from one sample, sequenced in a study of Graves' ophthalmopathy and Graves' hyperthyroidism (dated by TCRdb to 2016 to 2019). Instrument on record: Illumina HiSeq 2000. TCR beta CDR3 regions were amplified from RNA transcripts for repertoire sequencing. A first-round RT-PCR used HTBI primers with the Qiagen OneStep RT-PCR kit, followed by a second-round multiplex PCR, size selection and purification. TCRdb handled the public reads itself, with Q25 trimming in fastp and clone calling in MiXCR, and kept productive beta chains. Under each unique CDR3 protein, matching rows form one entry showing the most common genes and DNA. The sample profile shows 150,000 to 200,000 distinct CDR3 sequences; around two fifths of them were found once. The top ten constitute approximately 8.9% of the sample. Sequencing was done on a sample of peripheral blood. These receptors originate from a man aged 30-40 years with Graves' ophthalmopathy. Donor details come from another sample of the same person, matched by shared clones.

This chain joins TRBV20-1 and TRBJ1-5; no definite D call. Trimming removed 3 bases at V and 7 bases at J, with 10 bases between. This CDR3 is 12 amino acids long. The germline CDR1 and CDR2 sequences are DFQATT and SNEGSKA (reference sequence). The CDR3 loop reads CSASRVGQPQHF. Here the CDR3 DNA reads TGCAGTGCTAGTCGGGTTGGGCAGCCCCAGCATTTT.

Many counts were recorded for this clonotype. The chain combines TRBV30 with TRBJ2-2, with TRBD1 matching 7 bases. CDR3 length equals 19 residues. CDR1 GTSNPN and CDR2 SVGIG come from the germline V gene (reference sequence). Trimming cost V 3 bases and J 0 bases; bases outside gene matches: 16. The CDR3 region is CAWRGKTGTVHTNTGELFF. Written as DNA, the CDR3 is TGTGCCTGGAGGGGCAAAACCGGGACAGTGCACACGAACACCGGGGAGCTGTTTTTT.

V and J are TRBV2 and TRBJ2-5; D might be TRBD1 (6 bases). The CDR3 consists of 15 residues. The germline CDR1 and CDR2 sequences are SNHLY and FYNNEI. The V gene lost 6 bases and the J gene lost 1 base, with 15 bases spanning the gap. The chain's CDR3 is CASRLTGFGQETQYF. CDR3 coding DNA: TGTGCCAGCAGATTAACAGGGTTTGGCCAAGAGACCCAGTACTTC.

This clonotype has ten or more counts. The V gene is TRBV28, the J gene TRBJ2-5; 7 nucleotides match TRBD2. This CDR3 contains 14 residues. CDR1 is MDHEN and CDR2 is SYDVKM in the germline V gene. The trim removed 2 bases at V and 1 base at J, leaving 1 base unmatched. The CDR3 sequence is CASSLAGVQETQYF. The CDR3, as DNA: TGTGCCAGCAGTTTAGCGGGAGTCCAAGAGACCCAGTACTTC.

This clonotype was found many times. J is TRBJ2-2 and V is TRBV12-3 or TRBV12-4, with 11 bases that match TRBD2. The CDR3 is 14 amino acids. V gave up 11 bases and J gave up 7 bases; unmatched junction bases: 9. The CDR3: CAFGPSGRYGELFF. CDR3 DNA sequence: TGTGCCTTTGGCCCTAGCGGGAGGTACGGGGAGCTGTTTTTT.

CDR3 DNA sequence: TGTGCCAGCAGTTTAGACAGGCGACCTTTTAATTCACCCCTCCACTTT. This gives the protein CASSLDRRPFNSPLHF. V is TRBV12-3 or TRBV12-4 and J is TRBJ1-6; possible D gene TRBD1, 5 bases. V lost 1 base, J lost 6 bases, and 13 bases lay in between. The CDR3 is 16 amino acids.

The chain employs TRBV6-4 and TRBJ2-7; D is ambiguous. Germline V gene sequence: CDR1 MRHNA, CDR2 SNTAGT. The CDR3 length is 14 residues. Between the trimmed V and J ends, which lost 0 bases and 7 bases, there was a span of 13 bases. CDR3 protein: CASSDSGYSLEQYF. CDR3 in DNA: TGTGCCAGCAGTGACTCGGGCTACTCCTTGGAGCAGTACTTC.

This clonotype was seen repeatedly, ten times or more. The chain employs TRBV6-5 and TRBJ1-2; possible D gene TRBD1, 5 bases. V was clipped by 7 bases and J by 0 bases, with 9 bases between them. The CDR3 contains 13 residues. Germline V CDR1 and CDR2: MNHEY, SVGAGI. CDR3 in amino acids: CASTAGANYGYTF. CDR3 nucleotides: TGTGCCAGCACAGCGGGGGCTAACTATGGCTACACCTTC.

This chain uses TRBV24-1 with TRBJ1-2, with a weak D call TRBD1 (5 bases). V was shortened by 7 bases and J by 4 bases, with 12 bases between the two germline ends. The germline CDR1 and CDR2 sequences are KGHDR and SFDVKD. This CDR3 has 13 amino acids. CDR3 sequence: CATSYDSPYGYTF. The CDR3 DNA follows: TGTGCCACCAGCTATGACAGTCCCTATGGCTACACCTTC.

V gene TRBV28 combines with J gene TRBJ2-5; D ambiguous. The V and J ends lost 4 bases and 1 base respectively, with 13 bases between them. Germline V lookup: CDR1 MDHEN, CDR2 SYDVKM. The CDR3 extends over 15 amino acids. The CDR3 DNA is TGTGCCAGCAGTTCGGAAGTGTTCCGCCAAGAGACCCAGTACTTC. Encoded protein: CASSSEVFRQETQYF.

The table lists this clonotype with many counts. The chain joins TRBV30 to TRBJ1-1; tentative D call: TRBD1 (5 bases). Germline assignment: CDR1 GTSNPN and CDR2 SVGIG (reference sequence). Trimming cost V 4 bases and J 0 bases, with 9 bases left between them. This CDR3 has 13 residues. The CDR3 spells CAWTGTMNTEAFF. In DNA form, the CDR3 reads TGTGCCTGGACCGGGACGATGAACACTGAAGCTTTCTTT.

This clonotype was found many times. The rearrangement uses TRBV7-6 and TRBJ1-1, with no clear D. Trimming removed 4 bases at V and 1 base at J, with 7 bases between. Germline loops: CDR1 SGHVS, CDR2 FNYEAQ. CDR3 size: 13 residues. This chain's CDR3 is CASSSRQNTEAFF. The DNA of the CDR3 is TGTGCCAGCAGCTCGCGGCAGAACACTGAAGCTTTCTTT.

This clonotype was observed many times. This chain connects TRBV4-1 to TRBJ1-1; 10 bases align to TRBD1. This CDR3 comprises 18 residues. J gave up 0 bases and V 0 bases, and 7 bases lay outside the gene matches. Looked up from germline, CDR1 is MGHRA and CDR2 is YSYEKL. The CDR3 is CASSQDARDRGMNTEAFF. The CDR3 bases are TGCGCCAGCAGCCAAGATGCGAGGGACAGGGGCATGAACACTGAAGCTTTCTTT.

This clonotype was observed at least ten times. The chain couples TRBV14 to TRBJ2-5, with D hard to call. The CDR3 has 13 residues. V lost 1 base and J 2 bases, leaving 5 bases between the germline ends. CDR1 and CDR2 (germline): SGHDN, FVKESK. The CDR3: CASSQVSQETQYF. The CDR3 region has the DNA TGTGCCAGCAGCCAAGTTTCGCAAGAGACCCAGTACTTC.

This clonotype came up many times. Germline is not matched at one junction end, which may reflect a read error. The CDR3 is CSARGRGQIGNQPQHF. In DNA form, the CDR3 reads TGCAGTGCCAGAGGCCGGGGCCAGATAGGCAATCAGCCCCAGCATTTT. J is TRBJ1-5 and V is TRBV20-1; D is possibly TRBD1 (5 bases). Germline CDR1 and CDR2: DFQATT and SNEGSKA (reference sequence). The CDR3 has 16 amino acids.

V and J are TRBV2 and TRBJ2-7; D could derive from TRBD1 or TRBD2 (5 bases each). The CDR3 has 14 amino acids. The germline gives CDR1 SNHLY, CDR2 FYNNEI. V was clipped by 6 bases and J by 6 bases, with 18 bases between them. For the CDR3, the DNA is TGTGCCAGCAGCGTGGGGCTAGCAGTGAGCGAGCAGTACTTC. This gives the protein CASSVGLAVSEQYF.

The rearrangement joins TRBV12-3 or TRBV12-4 to TRBJ2-2, with 9 bases fitting TRBD1. CDR3 length: 15 residues. The trim removed 6 bases at V and 4 bases at J, leaving 6 bases unmatched. In DNA, the CDR3 is TGTGCCAGCAGACCGGGACAGGGCTCCACCGGGGAGCTGTTTTTT. Translation: CASRPGQGSTGELFF.

The V call is TRBV7-2, the J call TRBJ2-7; the match to TRBD2 covers 8 bases. Germline CDR1 reads SGHTA; CDR2 reads FQGNSA. The trim removed 3 bases at V and 5 bases at J, leaving 6 bases unmatched. The CDR3 is 14 amino acids. In nucleotides, the CDR3 is TGTGCCAGCAGCTTGGCGGGACTAGTAGACGAGCAGTACTTC. Translated, it gives CASSLAGLVDEQYF. The entire variable domain, with the rest obtained from reference TRBV7-2 and TRBJ2-7, is as follows: GAGVSQSPSNKVTEKGKDVELRCDPISGHTALYWYRQSLGQGLEFLIYFQGNSAPDKSGLPSDRFSAERTGGSVSTLTIQRTQQEDSAVYLCASSLAGLVDEQYFGPGTRLTVT.